Below are 29 T cell receptor beta chains sequenced from a single sample in a study of technical replicates of blood from a few donors. Using immunoSEQ multiplex PCR, the repertoire was profiled, and TCRdb retains in-frame clones only, with some absent. Of around 83,000 clones listed, over 90% were seen once; the top ten hold about 0.39%. The source material was T cells isolated from PBMCs. Source of these receptors: a human donor in good health.

The V and J genes are TRBV19 and TRBJ2-7, with 8 nucleotides matching TRBD1. This CDR3 region has 15 residues. J was trimmed by 4 bases and V by 6 bases; bases with no gene match: 11. CDR1 is LNHDA and CDR2 is SQIVND in the germline V gene (reference sequence). DNA of the CDR3: TGTGCCAGTAGAGGGGGAGACAGGGGTATGTACGAGCAGTACTTC. It codes for CASRGGDRGMYEQYF.

The chain combines TRBV30 with TRBJ2-5; D possibly corresponds to TRBD2 (6 bases). Germline assignment: CDR1 GTSNPN and CDR2 SVGIG (reference sequence). The CDR3 length is 15 residues. CDR3 DNA sequence: TGTGCTGCTGAATTGGCGGGGTCGTACCAAGAGACCCAGTACTTC. Its translation is CAAELAGSYQETQYF. The full variable domain, rest sourced from reference TRBV30 and TRBJ2-5, is SQTIHQWPATLVQPVGSPLSLECTVEGTSNPNLYWYRQAAGRGLQLLFYSVGIGQISSEVPQNLSASRPQDRQFILSSKKLLLSDSGFYLCAAELAGSYQETQYFGPGTRLLVL.

The chain employs TRBV19 and TRBJ1-5; D unresolved. CDR1 and CDR2 from the germline V gene are LNHDA and SQIVND (reference sequence). The CDR3 totals 15 residues. Trimming took off 2 bases at V and 4 bases at J, with 12 bases between the two ends. The CDR3 protein is CASSISSVTNQPQHF. In nucleotides, the CDR3 is TGTGCCAGTAGTATATCCTCCGTCACTAATCAGCCCCAGCATTTT.

This chain uses TRBV5-1 with TRBJ2-7; TRBD2 matches at 9 bases. The V segment lost 3 bases and the J segment 7 bases; nucleotides outside the gene matches: 8. The CDR3 is 14 residues long. Germline V CDR1 and CDR2: SGHRS, YFSETQ. Here the CDR3 reads CASSSRTSEEEQYF. The CDR3 coding sequence is TGCGCCAGCAGCTCCAGGACTAGCGAGGAGGAGCAGTACTTC. The full variable domain, completed using reference TRBV5-1 and TRBJ2-7, is KAGVTQTPRYLIKTRGQQVTLSCSPISGHRSVSWYQQTPGQGLQFLFEYFSETQRNKGNFPGRFSGRQFSNSRSEMNVSTLELGDSALYLCASSSRTSEEEQYFGPGTRLTVT.

The chain joins TRBV7-8 to TRBJ2-7, with D maybe TRBD2 (5 bases). Germline V lookup: CDR1 SGHVS, CDR2 FQNEAQ. The CDR3 sequence is 13 residues long. Trimming stripped 4 bases from V and 2 bases from J, with 9 bases between. CDR3 coding DNA: TGTGCCAGCAGCTCTGGGAGAGCCTACGAGCAGTACTTC. Its protein product is CASSSGRAYEQYF.

The chain has TRBV2 and TRBJ2-2; D is undetermined. CDR1 is SNHLY and CDR2 is FYNNEI in the germline V gene. The V gene lost 10 bases and the J gene lost 7 bases, with 13 bases spanning the gap. The CDR3 length is 12 residues. The chain's CDR3 is CATQPPSGELFF. In nucleotides, the CDR3 is TGTGCCACCCAGCCCCCTAGCGGGGAGCTGTTTTTT.

The rearrangement links TRBV11-2 to TRBJ2-7; a possible D gene is TRBD2 (5 bases). V was trimmed by 3 bases and J by 1 base, leaving 10 bases between them. Germline V gene lookup returns CDR1 SGHAT and CDR2 FQNNGV. The CDR3 covers 14 residues. The CDR3 here is CASSFGGPSYEQYF. In DNA form, the CDR3 reads TGTGCCAGCAGCTTCGGAGGACCTTCCTACGAGCAGTACTTC. Full variable domain (outside the CDR3, taken from reference TRBV11-2 and TRBJ2-7): EAGVAQSPRYKIIEKRQSVAFWCNPISGHATLYWYQQILGQGPKLLIQFQNNGVVDDSQLPKDRFSAERLKGVDSTLKIQPAKLEDSAVYLCASSFGGPSYEQYFGPGTRLTVT.

The chain is built from TRBV15 and TRBJ2-7; D possibly corresponds to TRBD2 (5 bases). Trimming left V 1 base short and J 2 bases short, with 9 bases between. The CDR3 extends over 14 amino acids. The germline CDR1 and CDR2 sequences are LNHNV and YYDKDF (reference sequence). In DNA form, the CDR3 reads TGTGCCACCAGCAGAGTGGGCGGGCCCTACGAGCAGTACTTC. Translation: CATSRVGGPYEQYF.

This chain uses TRBV5-1 with TRBJ1-2; tentative D call: TRBD1 (5 bases). This CDR3 is 14 amino acids long. The V gene lost 3 bases and the J gene lost 2 bases, with 11 bases spanning the gap. CDR1 is SGHRS and CDR2 is YFSETQ in the germline V gene. The CDR3 here is CASSSGQINYGYTF. CDR3 coding DNA: TGCGCCAGCAGCTCAGGACAAATCAACTATGGCTACACCTTC. The entire variable domain, with the rest obtained from reference TRBV5-1 and TRBJ1-2, is as follows: KAGVTQTPRYLIKTRGQQVTLSCSPISGHRSVSWYQQTPGQGLQFLFEYFSETQRNKGNFPGRFSGRQFSNSRSEMNVSTLELGDSALYLCASSSGQINYGYTFGSGTRLTVV.

This rearrangement joins TRBV7-2 to TRBJ1-3, with D perhaps matching TRBD1 (6 bases). V was trimmed by 1 base and J by 0 bases, leaving 13 bases between them. The germline V gene encodes CDR1 SGHTA and CDR2 FQGNSA. There are 17 residues in the CDR3. CDR3 amino acids: CASSLELGQISGNTIYF. As DNA, the CDR3 is TGTGCCAGCAGCTTAGAGTTGGGACAAATCTCTGGAAACACCATATATTTT.

The chain employs TRBV6-1 and TRBJ2-7; TRBD2 agrees at 7 bases. The germline V gene has CDR1 MNHNS and CDR2 SASEGT. V gave up 0 bases and J gave up 3 bases; unmatched junction bases: 14. The CDR3 covers 18 residues. The CDR3 here is CASSEAIYWPSGVYEQYF. The DNA of the CDR3 is TGTGCCAGCAGTGAAGCAATATATTGGCCTAGCGGTGTCTACGAGCAGTACTTC.

CDR3: CASSPQVWGRSNEQYF. CDR3 nucleotides: TGTGCCAGCAGTCCCCAGGTCTGGGGGCGATCCAACGAGCAGTACTTC. The V and J genes are TRBV28 and TRBJ2-7; D possibly corresponds to TRBD1 (6 bases). The germline V and J ends were trimmed by 5 bases and 5 bases, with 22 bases remaining between them. The CDR3 has 16 residues. Per germline, CDR1 MDHEN and CDR2 SYDVKM.

This chain uses TRBV4-1 with TRBJ2-7; TRBD2 aligns across 7 bases. The CDR3 spans 16 residues. V trimming: 1 base; J trimming: 4 bases; junction bases outside the gene matches: 10. CDR1 MGHRA and CDR2 YSYEKL come from the germline V gene. This CDR3 is CASSQVPGAGAYEQYF. CDR3 in DNA: TGCGCCAGCAGCCAAGTTCCCGGGGCGGGAGCTTACGAGCAGTACTTC.

The gene calls are TRBV30 and TRBJ1-2; the D is unclear. With 2 bases removed from V and 7 bases from J, the gap between germline ends came to 14 bases. The CDR3 is 13 residues long. The germline gives CDR1 GTSNPN, CDR2 SVGIG (reference sequence). The CDR3, as DNA: TGTGCCTGGAGTCGGAAGGGAGTATCTGGCTACACCTTC. This sequence encodes CAWSRKGVSGYTF.

The chain uses TRBV7-9 and TRBJ2-7, with D possibly being TRBD1 (6 bases). The CDR3 runs to 11 residues. V gave up 6 bases and J gave up 6 bases, with 9 bases separating them. The germline V gene has CDR1 SEHNR and CDR2 FQNEAQ (reference sequence). CDR3 nucleotide sequence: TGTGCCAGCAGACAGGGCAGCGAGCAGTACTTC. Amino acid sequence: CASRQGSEQYF.

The chain is built from TRBV12-5 and TRBJ2-1; possibly TRBD1 for D (6 bases). The germline V and J ends were trimmed by 1 base and 5 bases, with 6 bases remaining between them. Per germline, CDR1 LGHNT and CDR2 FRNRAP. This CDR3 is built from 13 residues. CDR3 sequence (DNA): TGTGCTAGTGGTTTGGACAGGGACAATGAGCAGTTCTTC. This codes for CASGLDRDNEQFF.

V gene TRBV6-5 combines with J gene TRBJ1-2; 7 nucleotides match TRBD1. Germline V CDR1 and CDR2: MNHEY, SVGAGI. CDR3 length: 15 amino acids. The V and J ends lost 4 bases and 2 bases, in that order; junction bases with no gene match: 7. The CDR3 DNA sequence: TGTGCCAGCAGTTTCGGGGTGACAGGGAACTATGGCTACACCTTC. This gives the protein CASSFGVTGNYGYTF.

The rearrangement links TRBV5-1 to TRBJ2-2; D gene unclear. CDR1 SGHRS and CDR2 YFSETQ come from the germline V gene. Deletions cut 7 bases from V and 4 bases from J, with 17 bases between. CDR3 size: 15 residues. The CDR3 bases are TGCGCCAGCGCGAACGGCCAGGTACTCACCGGGGAGCTGTTTTTT. Translation gives CASANGQVLTGELFF.

V gene TRBV28 combines with J gene TRBJ2-4, with 8 nucleotides matching TRBD2. The CDR3 totals 14 residues. The germline V gene has CDR1 MDHEN and CDR2 SYDVKM. With 3 bases clipped from V and 8 bases from J, the junction kept 6 bases outside the gene matches. The CDR3 DNA reads as TGTGCCAGCAGTTTCGGGAGGGCCGGGGACATTCAGTACTTC. Encoded protein: CASSFGRAGDIQYF.

The V call is TRBV19, the J call TRBJ2-3; TRBD2 matches at 9 bases. After removal of 7 bases from V and 4 bases from J, the junction contained 9 bases not matched to a gene. The CDR3 is 15 residues long. Germline values: CDR1 LNHDA, CDR2 SQIVND (reference sequence). Here the CDR3 DNA reads TGTGCCAGTATGCCGCTAGCGGGAATTCCAGATACGCAGTATTTT. Its translation is CASMPLAGIPDTQYF.

The V and J genes are TRBV19 and TRBJ2-7; 9 nucleotides match TRBD1. The CDR3 runs to 15 residues. Trimming took 4 bases from V and 5 from J; bases not matched to a gene: 9. The germline CDR1 and CDR2 sequences are LNHDA and SQIVND (reference sequence). CDR3 sequence reads: CASSTTPGQGHEQYF. DNA of the CDR3: TGTGCCAGTAGTACGACCCCGGGACAGGGCCACGAGCAGTACTTC.

The J gene is TRBJ1-1, the V gene TRBV4-3; TRBD1 is a possible D gene (6 bases). Trimming took 6 bases from V and 5 from J, leaving 19 bases between them. The length of the CDR3 is 15 residues. Germline V gene sequence: CDR1 LGHNA, CDR2 YSLEER. The DNA for the CDR3 is TGCGCCAGCAGTCCAGCGGCAGGGGTAGGAACTGAAGCTTTCTTT. Its translation is CASSPAAGVGTEAFF.

CDR3 protein: CSLRGQETQYF. The CDR3 DNA reads as TGCAGCCTCAGGGGGCAAGAGACCCAGTACTTC. The chain is built from TRBV29-1 and TRBJ2-5, with 7 bases identical to TRBD1. The trim removed 8 bases at V and 2 bases at J, leaving 2 bases unmatched. The CDR3 has 11 residues. From germline, CDR1 is SQVTM and CDR2 ANQGSEA. Variable domain in full (rest from reference TRBV29-1 and TRBJ2-5): SAVISQKPSRDICQRGTSLTIQCQVDSQVTMMFWYRQQPGQSLTLIATANQGSEATYESGFVIDKFPISRPNLTFSTLTVSNMSPEDSSIYLCSLRGQETQYFGPGTRLLVL.

The rearrangement uses TRBV29-1 and TRBJ2-4, with TRBD1 matching over 8 bases. The germline gives CDR1 SQVTM, CDR2 ANQGSEA. The V and J ends lost 7 bases and 6 bases, in that order; junction bases with no gene match: 2. The CDR3 runs 11 residues. The chain's CDR3 is CSGQGTNIQYF. In DNA, the CDR3 is TGCAGCGGACAGGGGACAAACATTCAGTACTTC.

This rearrangement joins TRBV7-9 to TRBJ2-7; D perhaps matches TRBD1 (5 bases). V shed 5 bases and J shed 2 bases, with 10 bases lying between them. Looked up from germline, CDR1 is SEHNR and CDR2 is FQNEAQ (reference sequence). This CDR3 spans 13 amino acids. CDR3 loop: CASSVQVPYEQYF. CDR3 nucleotides: TGTGCCAGCAGCGTACAGGTTCCCTACGAGCAGTACTTC.

The genes are TRBV2 and TRBJ2-7; TRBD2 agrees at 8 bases. Germline V gene sequence: CDR1 SNHLY, CDR2 FYNNEI. V dropped 9 bases and J dropped 2; count of bases not matched to a gene: 3. This CDR3 region has 12 residues. The CDR3 loop reads CARTGLAYEQYF. The CDR3 DNA reads TGTGCCAGAACGGGACTAGCCTACGAGCAGTACTTC. Full variable domain (remainder filled in from reference TRBV2 and TRBJ2-7): EPEVTQTPSHQVTQMGQEVILRCVPISNHLYFYWYRQILGQKVEFLVSFYNNEISEKSEIFDDQFSVERPDGSNFTLKIRSTKLEDSAMYFCARTGLAYEQYFGPGTRLTVT.

This chain links TRBV13 with TRBJ2-3; 10 nucleotides align to TRBD1. This CDR3 is 15 amino acids long. J lost 3 bases, V lost 2 bases, and 2 bases had no gene match. Looked up from germline, CDR1 is PRHDT and CDR2 is FYEKMQ (reference sequence). The CDR3 loop reads CASSLLDRGTDTQYF. CDR3 DNA sequence: TGTGCCAGCAGCTTATTGGACAGGGGGACAGATACGCAGTATTTT.

The genes are TRBV7-3 and TRBJ2-3, with TRBD2 as a possible D gene (5 bases). With 3 bases removed from V and 3 bases from J, the gap between germline ends came to 25 bases. The CDR3 loop spans 19 amino acids. The germline gives CDR1 SGHTA, CDR2 FQGTGA. This CDR3 reads CASSFPPVTEALSTDTQYF. In nucleotides, the CDR3 is TGTGCCAGCAGCTTCCCCCCGGTTACGGAGGCCCTAAGTACAGATACGCAGTATTTT. The full variable domain, in which reference TRBV7-3 and TRBJ2-3 provide the parts outside the CDR3, is GAGVSQTPSNKVTEKGKYVELRCDPISGHTALYWYRQSLGQGPEFLIYFQGTGAADDSGLPNDRFFAVRPEGSVSTLKIQRTERGDSAVYLCASSFPPVTEALSTDTQYFGPGTRLTVL.

The chain is built from TRBV2 and TRBJ2-5; the D gene is possibly TRBD1 (5 bases). This CDR3 region has 12 residues. Per germline, CDR1 SNHLY and CDR2 FYNNEI. V was clipped by 6 bases and J by 5 bases, with 10 bases between them. CDR3 sequence: CASRGLGETQYF. The DNA for the CDR3 is TGTGCCAGCAGGGGGCTCGGTGAGACCCAGTACTTC.